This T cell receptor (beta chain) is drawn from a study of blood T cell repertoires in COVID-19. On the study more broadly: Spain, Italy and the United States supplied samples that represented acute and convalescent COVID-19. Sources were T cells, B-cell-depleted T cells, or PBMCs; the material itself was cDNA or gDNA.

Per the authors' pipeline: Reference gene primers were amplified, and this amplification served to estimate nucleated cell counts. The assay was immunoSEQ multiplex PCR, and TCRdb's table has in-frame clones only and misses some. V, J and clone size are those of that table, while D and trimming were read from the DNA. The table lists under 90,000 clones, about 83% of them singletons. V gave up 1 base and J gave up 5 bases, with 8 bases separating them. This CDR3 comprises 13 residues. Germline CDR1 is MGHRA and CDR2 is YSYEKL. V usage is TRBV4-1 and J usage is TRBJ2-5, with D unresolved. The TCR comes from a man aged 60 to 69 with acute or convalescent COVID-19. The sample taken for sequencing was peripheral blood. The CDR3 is CASSQALLETQYF. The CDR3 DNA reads TGCGCCAGCAGCCAAGCTCTTCTTGAGACCCAGTACTTC.